Below, one TCR beta chain is given with its context. The antigen is not known. These data come from a study of T cell responses to AZD1222 COVID-19 vaccine. Study overall: The analysis combined second doses at about 4 or about 12 weeks.

Overall study findings and caveats: Nearly half of the spike-specific TCRs reportedly recognize variant regions that carry no mutations. Baseline serology detected seropositivity in only 5 to 7 AZD1222 recipients.

Clones were sequenced by immunoSEQ multiplex PCR, and TCRdb holds only the in-frame ones, with some missing. Altogether about 120,000 clones are present, 90% to 95% being singletons, with the ten largest covering over 3.5%. The CDR3 runs 15 residues. CDR1 LNHDA and CDR2 SQIVND come from the germline V gene (reference sequence). Trimming cost V 5 bases and J 6 bases; bases outside gene matches: 9. Material: peripheral blood, obtained on day 0 of AZD1222 vaccination. The TCR sequence derives from an adult in good health. The chain carries TRBV19 and TRBJ2-7, with TRBD1 matching over 11 bases. The CDR3 bases are TGTGCCAGTAGTCCCCGGACAGGGGGCGTCTCCGAGCAGTACTTC. This sequence encodes CASSPRTGGVSEQYF.